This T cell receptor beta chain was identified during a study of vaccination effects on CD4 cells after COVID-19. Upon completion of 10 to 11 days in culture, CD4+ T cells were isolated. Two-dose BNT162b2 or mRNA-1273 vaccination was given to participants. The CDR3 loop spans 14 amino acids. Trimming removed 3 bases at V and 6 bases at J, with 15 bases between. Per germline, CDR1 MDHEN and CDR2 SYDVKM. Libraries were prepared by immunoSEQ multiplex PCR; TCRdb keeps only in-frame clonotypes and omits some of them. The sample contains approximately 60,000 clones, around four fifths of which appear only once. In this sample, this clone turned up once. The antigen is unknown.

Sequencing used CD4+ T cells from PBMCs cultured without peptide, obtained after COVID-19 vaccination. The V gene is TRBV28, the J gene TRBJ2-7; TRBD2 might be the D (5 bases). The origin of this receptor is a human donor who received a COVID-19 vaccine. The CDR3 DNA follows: TGTGCCAGCAGTTTTAATTGGGAGTCGGGCGAGCAGTACTTC. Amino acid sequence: CASSFNWESGEQYF. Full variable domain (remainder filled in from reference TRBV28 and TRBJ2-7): DVKVTQSSRYLVKRTGEKVFLECVQDMDHENMFWYRQDPGLGLRLIYFSYDVKMKEKGDIPEGYSVSREKKERFSLILESASTNQTSMYLCASSFNWESGEQYFGPGTRLTVT.